This T cell receptor (beta chain) was documented in a study of CD8 T cells in ankylosing spondylitis. Points from the study as a whole: Matched ankylosing spondylitis synovial fluid reportedly showed significant enrichment of disease-linked clones. It appeared that ankylosing spondylitis blood was characterized by a TCR beta motif of roughly 8 highly homologous variants.

TCRdb re-called the 5' RACE reads with MiXCR, one entry per CDR3 protein. In the table there are about 420,000 distinct CDR3 sequences, 20% to 25% of which are singletons. The CDR3 is 15 residues long. Germline V gene sequence: CDR1 MNHEY, CDR2 SVGAGI. Trimming removed 2 bases at V and 5 bases at J, with 10 bases between. A note on this clonotype: Its antigen is as yet unknown.

The source is a male donor with ankylosing spondylitis. Specimen: blood, either unsorted or a sorted T cell fraction (not recorded which). The chain carries TRBV6-5 and TRBJ1-6, with D unclear. The CDR3 loop is CASSYKRPDNSPLHF. The CDR3 nucleotides read TGTGCCAGCAGTTACAAGCGGCCCGATAATTCACCCCTCCACTTT.